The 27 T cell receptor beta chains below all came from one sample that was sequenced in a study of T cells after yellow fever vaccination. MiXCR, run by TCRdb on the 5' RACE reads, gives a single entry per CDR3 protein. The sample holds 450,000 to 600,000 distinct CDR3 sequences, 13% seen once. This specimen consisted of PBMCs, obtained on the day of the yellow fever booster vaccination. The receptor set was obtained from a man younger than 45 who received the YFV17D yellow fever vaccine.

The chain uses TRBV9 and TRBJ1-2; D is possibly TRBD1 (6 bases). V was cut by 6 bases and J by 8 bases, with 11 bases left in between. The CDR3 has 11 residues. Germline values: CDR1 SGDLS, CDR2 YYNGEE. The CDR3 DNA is TGTGCCAGCACAGGGGCTTCGGGCTACACCTTC. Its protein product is CASTGASGYTF.

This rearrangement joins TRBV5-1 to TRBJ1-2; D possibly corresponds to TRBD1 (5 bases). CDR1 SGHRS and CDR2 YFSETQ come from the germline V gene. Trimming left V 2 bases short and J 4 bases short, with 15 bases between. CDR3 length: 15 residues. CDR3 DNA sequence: TGCGCCAGCAGCTTCGACTTATTCGGGGGCTATGGCTACACCTTC. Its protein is CASSFDLFGGYGYTF.

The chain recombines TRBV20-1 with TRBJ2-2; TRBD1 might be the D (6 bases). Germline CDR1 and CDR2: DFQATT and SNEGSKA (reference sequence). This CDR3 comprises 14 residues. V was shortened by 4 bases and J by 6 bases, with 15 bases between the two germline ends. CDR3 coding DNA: TGCAGTGCTAAGGTCACAGGGTATCCCGGGGAGCTGTTTTTT. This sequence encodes CSAKVTGYPGELFF.

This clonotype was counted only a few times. The CDR3 nucleotides are TGTGCCAGCAGCCCAGGTTGGGGGCGGAACTACGAGCAGTACTTC. It codes for CASSPGWGRNYEQYF. The chain carries TRBV11-2 and TRBJ2-7, with D maybe TRBD1 (6 bases). The germline V and J ends were trimmed by 5 bases and 3 bases, with 17 bases remaining between them. CDR1 and CDR2 from the germline V gene are SGHAT and FQNNGV. The CDR3 runs to 15 residues.

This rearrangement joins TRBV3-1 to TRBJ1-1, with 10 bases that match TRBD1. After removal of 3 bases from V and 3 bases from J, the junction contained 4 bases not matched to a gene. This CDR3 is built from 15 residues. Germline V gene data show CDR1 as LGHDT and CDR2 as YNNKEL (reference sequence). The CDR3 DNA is TGTGCCAGCAGCCACCGACAGGGGGCTGACACTGAAGCTTTCTTT. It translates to CASSHRQGADTEAFF.

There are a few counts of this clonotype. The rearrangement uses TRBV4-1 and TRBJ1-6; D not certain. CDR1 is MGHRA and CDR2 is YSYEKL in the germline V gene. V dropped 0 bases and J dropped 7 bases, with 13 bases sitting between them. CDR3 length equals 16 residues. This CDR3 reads CASSQDRAGRNSPLHF. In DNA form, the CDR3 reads TGCGCCAGCAGCCAAGATCGAGCAGGCCGCAATTCACCCCTCCACTTT.

In nucleotides, the CDR3 is TGTGCCAGCAGCGGGGGGCTAGCGGGACGCTCCTACAATGAGCAGTTCTTC. Amino acids: CASSGGLAGRSYNEQFF. V and J are TRBV7-8 and TRBJ2-1; the match to TRBD2 covers 9 bases. The V segment lost 5 bases and the J segment 0 bases; nucleotides outside the gene matches: 8. Germline assignment: CDR1 SGHVS and CDR2 FQNEAQ. The CDR3 runs to 17 residues. Supplemented by reference TRBV7-8 and TRBJ2-1, the full variable domain reads GAGVSQSPRYKVAKRGQDVALRCDPISGHVSLFWYQQALGQGPEFLTYFQNEAQLDKSGLPSDRFFAERPEGSVSTLKIQRTQQEDSAVYLCASSGGLAGRSYNEQFFGPGTRLTVL.

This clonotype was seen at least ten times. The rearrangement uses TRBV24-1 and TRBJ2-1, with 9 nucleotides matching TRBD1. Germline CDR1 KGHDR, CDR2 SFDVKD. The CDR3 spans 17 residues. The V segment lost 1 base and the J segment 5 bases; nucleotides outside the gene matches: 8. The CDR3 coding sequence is TGTGCCACCAGTGATTTTTGGGGACAGGGAGACCACAATGAGCAGTTCTTC. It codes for CATSDFWGQGDHNEQFF.

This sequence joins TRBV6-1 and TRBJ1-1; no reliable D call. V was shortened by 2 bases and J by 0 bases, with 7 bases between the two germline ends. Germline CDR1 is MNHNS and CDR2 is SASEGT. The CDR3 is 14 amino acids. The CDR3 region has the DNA TGTGCCAGCAGTGAATTGAATATGAACACTGAAGCTTTCTTT. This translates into CASSELNMNTEAFF.

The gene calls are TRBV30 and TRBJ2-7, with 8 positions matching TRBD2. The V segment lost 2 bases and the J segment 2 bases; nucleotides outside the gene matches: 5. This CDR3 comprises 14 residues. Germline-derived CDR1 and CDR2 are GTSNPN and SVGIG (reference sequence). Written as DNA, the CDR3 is TGTGCCTGGAGTCAGGCGGGAGGAACCTACGAGCAGTACTTC. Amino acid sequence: CAWSQAGGTYEQYF.

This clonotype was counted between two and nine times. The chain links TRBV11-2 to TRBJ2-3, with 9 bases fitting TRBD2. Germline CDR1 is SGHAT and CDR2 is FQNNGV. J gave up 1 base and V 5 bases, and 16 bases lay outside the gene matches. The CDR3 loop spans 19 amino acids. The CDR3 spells CASSRIRAGGPEGTDTQYF. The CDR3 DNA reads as TGTGCCAGCAGCCGCATAAGGGCGGGAGGGCCCGAGGGCACAGATACGCAGTATTTT.

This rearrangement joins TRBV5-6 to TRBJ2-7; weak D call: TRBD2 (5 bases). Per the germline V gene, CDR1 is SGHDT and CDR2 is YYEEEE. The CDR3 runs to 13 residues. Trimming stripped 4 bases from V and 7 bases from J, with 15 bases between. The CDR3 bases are TGTGCCAGCAGCCCCCAGAGGAGGAGGGAGCAGTACTTC. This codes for CASSPQRRREQYF. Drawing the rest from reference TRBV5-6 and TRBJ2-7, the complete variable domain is DAGVTQSPTHLIKTRGQQVTLRCSPKSGHDTVSWYQQALGQGPQFIFQYYEEEERQRGNFPDRFSGHQFPNYSSELNVNALLLGDSALYLCASSPQRRREQYFGPGTRLTVT.

Here the CDR3 reads CASRREGQGNEQFF. In DNA form, the CDR3 reads TGTGCCAGCAGACGGGAGGGCCAGGGCAATGAGCAGTTCTTC. The V call is TRBV7-9, the J call TRBJ2-1; 8 bases map to TRBD2. V lost 6 bases and J lost 6; bases outside the gene matches: 7. CDR3 size: 14 residues. Germline CDR1 is SEHNR and CDR2 is FQNEAQ (reference sequence).

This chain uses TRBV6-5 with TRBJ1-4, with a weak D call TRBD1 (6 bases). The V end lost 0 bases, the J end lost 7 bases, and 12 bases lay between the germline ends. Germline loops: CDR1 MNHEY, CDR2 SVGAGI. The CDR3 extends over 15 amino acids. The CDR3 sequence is CASSYSGARSEKLFF. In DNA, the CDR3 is TGTGCCAGCAGTTACTCGGGGGCGCGGTCTGAAAAACTGTTTTTT.

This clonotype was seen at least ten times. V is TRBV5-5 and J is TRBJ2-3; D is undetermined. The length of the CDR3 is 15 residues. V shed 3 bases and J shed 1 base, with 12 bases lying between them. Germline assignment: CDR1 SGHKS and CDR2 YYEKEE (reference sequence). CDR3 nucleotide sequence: TGTGCCAGCAGCTCGAAGGTAACGGGCACAGATACGCAGTATTTT. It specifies CASSSKVTGTDTQYF.

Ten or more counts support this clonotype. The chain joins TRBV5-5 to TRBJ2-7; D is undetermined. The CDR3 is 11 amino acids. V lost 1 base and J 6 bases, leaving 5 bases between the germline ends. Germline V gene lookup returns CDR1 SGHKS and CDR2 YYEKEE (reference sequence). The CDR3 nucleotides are TGTGCCAGCAGCTTGTTGTCCGAGCAGTACTTC. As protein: CASSLLSEQYF.

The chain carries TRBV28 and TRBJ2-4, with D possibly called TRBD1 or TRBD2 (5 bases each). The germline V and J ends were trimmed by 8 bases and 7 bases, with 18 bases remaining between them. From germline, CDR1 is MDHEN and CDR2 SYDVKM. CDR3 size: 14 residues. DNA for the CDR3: TGTGCCAGCCAGGGAGAGCCTACCGTGAACATTCAGTACTTC. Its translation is CASQGEPTVNIQYF.

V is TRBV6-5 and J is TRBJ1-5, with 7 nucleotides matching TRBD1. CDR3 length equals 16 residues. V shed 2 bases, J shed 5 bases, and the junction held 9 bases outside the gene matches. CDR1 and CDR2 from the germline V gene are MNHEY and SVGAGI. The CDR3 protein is CASSYGEGARDQPQHF. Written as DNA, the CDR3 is TGTGCCAGCAGTTACGGGGAGGGGGCAAGGGATCAGCCCCAGCATTTT.

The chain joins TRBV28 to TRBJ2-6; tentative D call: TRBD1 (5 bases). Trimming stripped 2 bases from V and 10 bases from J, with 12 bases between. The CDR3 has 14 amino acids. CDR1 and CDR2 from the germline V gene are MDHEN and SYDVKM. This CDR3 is CASSLPTTVNVLTF. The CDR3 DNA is TGTGCCAGCAGTTTACCAACGACAGTTAACGTCCTGACTTTC.

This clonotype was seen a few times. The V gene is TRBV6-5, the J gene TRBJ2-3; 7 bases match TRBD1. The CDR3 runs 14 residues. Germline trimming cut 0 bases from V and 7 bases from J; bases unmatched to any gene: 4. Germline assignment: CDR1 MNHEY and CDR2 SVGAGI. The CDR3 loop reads CASSYSKQGNTQYF. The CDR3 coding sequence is TGTGCCAGCAGTTACTCTAAACAGGGGAATACGCAGTATTTT.

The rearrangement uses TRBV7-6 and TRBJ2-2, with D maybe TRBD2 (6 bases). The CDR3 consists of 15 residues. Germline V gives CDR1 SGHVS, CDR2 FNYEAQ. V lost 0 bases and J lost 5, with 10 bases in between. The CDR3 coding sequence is TGTGCCAGCAGCTTAGCGTCAGCGGGTACCGGGGAGCTGTTTTTT. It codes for CASSLASAGTGELFF.

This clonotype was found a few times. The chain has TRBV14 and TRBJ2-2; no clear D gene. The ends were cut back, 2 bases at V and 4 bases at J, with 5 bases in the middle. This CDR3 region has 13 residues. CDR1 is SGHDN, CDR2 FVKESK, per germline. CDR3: CASSQLSTGELFF. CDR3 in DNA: TGTGCCAGCAGCCAACTTAGCACCGGGGAGCTGTTTTTT.

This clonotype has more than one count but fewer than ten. This CDR3 reads CASRHIGGLSYNEQFF. In DNA, the CDR3 is TGTGCCAGTAGACACATAGGGGGCCTCTCCTACAATGAGCAGTTCTTC. The chain joins TRBV19 to TRBJ2-1; TRBD1 agrees at 7 bases. Germline trimming cut 6 bases from V and 0 bases from J; bases unmatched to any gene: 8. CDR3 length: 16 amino acids. Germline V lookup: CDR1 LNHDA, CDR2 SQIVND (reference sequence).

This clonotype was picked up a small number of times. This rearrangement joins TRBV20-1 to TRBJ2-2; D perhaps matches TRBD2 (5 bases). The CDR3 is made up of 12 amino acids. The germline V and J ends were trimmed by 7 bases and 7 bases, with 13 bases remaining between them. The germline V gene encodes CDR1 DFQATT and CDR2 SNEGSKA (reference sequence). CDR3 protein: CSGRGFSGELFF. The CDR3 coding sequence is TGCAGTGGTCGAGGGTTTAGCGGGGAGCTGTTTTTT.

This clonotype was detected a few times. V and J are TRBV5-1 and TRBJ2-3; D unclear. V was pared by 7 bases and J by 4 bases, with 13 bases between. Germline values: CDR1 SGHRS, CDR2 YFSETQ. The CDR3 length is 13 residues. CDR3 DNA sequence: TGCGCCAGCCACCAGCCGTTAGCAGATACGCAGTATTTT. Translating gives CASHQPLADTQYF.

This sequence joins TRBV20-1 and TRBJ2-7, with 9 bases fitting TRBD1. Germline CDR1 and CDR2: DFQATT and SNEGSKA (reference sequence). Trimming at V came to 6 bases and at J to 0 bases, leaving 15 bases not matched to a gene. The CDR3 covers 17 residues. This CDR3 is CSATGTGSLASSYEQYF. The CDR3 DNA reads TGCAGTGCGACTGGGACAGGGTCTTTGGCGAGCTCCTACGAGCAGTACTTC.

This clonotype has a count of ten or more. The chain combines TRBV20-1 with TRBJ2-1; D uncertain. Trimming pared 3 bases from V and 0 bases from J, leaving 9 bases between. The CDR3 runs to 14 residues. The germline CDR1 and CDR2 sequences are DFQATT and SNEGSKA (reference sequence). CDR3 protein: CSARSASSYNEQFF. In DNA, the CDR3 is TGCAGTGCTAGGTCGGCTAGCTCCTACAATGAGCAGTTCTTC.